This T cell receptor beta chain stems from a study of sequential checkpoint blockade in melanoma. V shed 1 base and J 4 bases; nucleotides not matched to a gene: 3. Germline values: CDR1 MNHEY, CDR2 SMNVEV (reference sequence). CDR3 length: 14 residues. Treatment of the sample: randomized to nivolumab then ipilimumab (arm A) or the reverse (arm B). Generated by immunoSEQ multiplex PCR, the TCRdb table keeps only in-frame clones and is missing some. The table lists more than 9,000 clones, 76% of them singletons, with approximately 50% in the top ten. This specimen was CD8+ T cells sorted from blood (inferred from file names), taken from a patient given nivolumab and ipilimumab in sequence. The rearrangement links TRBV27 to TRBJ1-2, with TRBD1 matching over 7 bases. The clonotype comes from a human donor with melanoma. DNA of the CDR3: TGTGCCAGCAGTTTATGGCCAGGGGGCTATGGCTACACCTTC. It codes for CASSLWPGGYGYTF.